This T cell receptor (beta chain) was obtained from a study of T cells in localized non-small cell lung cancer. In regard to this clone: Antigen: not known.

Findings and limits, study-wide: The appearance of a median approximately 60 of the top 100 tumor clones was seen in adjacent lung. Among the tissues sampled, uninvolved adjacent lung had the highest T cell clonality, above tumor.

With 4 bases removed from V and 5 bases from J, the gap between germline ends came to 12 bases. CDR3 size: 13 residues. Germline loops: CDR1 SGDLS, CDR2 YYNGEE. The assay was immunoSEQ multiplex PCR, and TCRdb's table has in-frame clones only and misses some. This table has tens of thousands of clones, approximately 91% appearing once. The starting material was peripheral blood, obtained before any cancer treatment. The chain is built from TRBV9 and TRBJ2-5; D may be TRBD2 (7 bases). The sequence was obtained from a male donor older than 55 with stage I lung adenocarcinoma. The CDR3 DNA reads TGTGCCAGCAGCAAACAGGGAGGGGAGACCCAGTACTTC. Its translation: CASSKQGGETQYF. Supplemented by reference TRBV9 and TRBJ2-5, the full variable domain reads DSGVTQTPKHLITATGQRVTLRCSPRSGDLSVYWYQQSLDQGLQFLIQYYNGEERAKGNILERFSAQQFPDLHSELNLSSLELGDSALYFCASSKQGGETQYFGPGTRLLVL.